Following are 23 T cell receptor beta chains from one sample sequenced in a study of blood T cell repertoires in COVID-19. Produced via immunoSEQ multiplex PCR; TCRdb's table is partial and in-frame only. The sample consists of more than 100,000 clones, under 90% of them appearing once. Sequencing used peripheral blood. The source of these receptors is an older woman with active or convalescent COVID-19.

The gene calls are TRBV7-2 and TRBJ2-1, with 11 bases aligning to TRBD2. Germline lookup yields CDR1 SGHTA and CDR2 FQGNSA. J lost 5 bases, V lost 1 base, and 4 bases had no gene match. The CDR3 runs 16 residues. The CDR3 is CASSLVSLAGDNEQFF. The CDR3 DNA follows: TGTGCCAGCAGCTTAGTATCACTAGCGGGAGACAATGAGCAGTTCTTC.

This clone was recorded only once. The chain has TRBV27 and TRBJ1-5; the D is unclear. V lost 6 bases, J lost 7 bases, and 10 bases lay in between. Germline CDR1 is MNHEY and CDR2 is SMNVEV (reference sequence). CDR3 size: 12 residues. CDR3: CASSPGGQPQHF. CDR3 sequence (DNA): TGTGCCAGCAGCCCGGGAGGCCAGCCCCAGCATTTT.

The genes are TRBV5-6 and TRBJ2-7; 14 nucleotides align to TRBD2. CDR3 length: 16 amino acids. The V gene end was trimmed by 4 bases and the J gene end by 2 bases; junction bases not matched to a gene: 5. Per the germline V gene, CDR1 is SGHDT and CDR2 is YYEEEE. CDR3 coding DNA: TGTGCCAGCAGCCGGACTAGCGGGGGGACCCCCTACGAGCAGTACGTC. It codes for CASSRTSGGTPYEQYV.

V and J are TRBV3-1 (or the pseudogene TRBV3-2) and TRBJ1-2, with 7 nucleotides matching TRBD1. This CDR3 is 14 amino acids long. CDR1 LGHDT and CDR2 YNNKEL come from the germline V gene (reference sequence). Losses at the gene ends were 4 bases for V and 8 bases for J; bases not matched to a gene: 10. The CDR3 DNA sequence: TGTGCCAGCAGCCCCTCCGGACAGGTGCGGGGCTACACCTTC. This translates into CASSPSGQVRGYTF.

The chain couples TRBV6-2 or TRBV6-3 to TRBJ1-2, with D possibly being TRBD1 (6 bases). This CDR3 has 14 residues. Germline CDR1 reads MNHEY; CDR2 reads SVGEGT. Trimming left V 5 bases short and J 4 bases short, with 14 bases between. Here the CDR3 DNA reads TGTGCCAGCAGTCCCTTCGGACAGCTCTATGGCTACACCTTC. This encodes CASSPFGQLYGYTF.

The V call is TRBV2, the J call TRBJ2-5; the D gene is possibly TRBD2 (7 bases). Trimming took off 10 bases at V and 4 bases at J, with 16 bases between the two ends. Germline V lookup: CDR1 SNHLY, CDR2 FYNNEI. This CDR3 region has 13 residues. CDR3 sequence (DNA): TGTGCCACTGTTGGGGGGGGGCTAGAGACCCAGTACTTC. The encoded protein is CATVGGGLETQYF.

This clone was observed a few times. The chain combines TRBV4-3 with TRBJ1-2, with D possibly matching TRBD1 (6 bases). This CDR3 spans 16 amino acids. Looked up from germline, CDR1 is LGHNA and CDR2 is YSLEER. V lost 2 bases, J lost 0 bases, and 13 bases lay in between. CDR3: CASSQFGTLANYGYTF. Here the CDR3 DNA reads TGCGCCAGCAGCCAATTTGGGACACTTGCTAACTATGGCTACACCTTC.

The chain has TRBV19 and TRBJ2-5; 9 bases are a match to TRBD2. The germline V gene encodes CDR1 LNHDA and CDR2 SQIVND (reference sequence). J lost 2 bases, V lost 1 base, and 2 bases had no gene match. This CDR3 is built from 15 residues. In nucleotides, the CDR3 is TGTGCCAGTAGTATAGCTAGCGGGAAACAAGAGACCCAGTACTTC. As protein: CASSIASGKQETQYF. The variable domain in full, completed from reference TRBV19 and TRBJ2-5, reads DGGITQSPKYLFRKEGQNVTLSCEQNLNHDAMYWYRQDPGQGLRLIYYSQIVNDFQKGDIAEGYSVSREKKESFPLTVTSAQKNPTAFYLCASSIASGKQETQYFGPGTRLLVL.

This clone was seen a handful of times. The rearrangement uses TRBV7-2 and TRBJ2-7; 8 nucleotides line up with TRBD2. The CDR3 is 15 residues long. V was clipped by 3 bases and J by 7 bases; unmatched bases: 11. Germline CDR1 is SGHTA and CDR2 is FQGNSA. This CDR3 reads CASSFTGGTLQEQYV. In nucleotides, the CDR3 is TGTGCCAGCAGCTTTACGGGGGGGACCCTACAGGAGCAGTACGTC.

The chain uses TRBV19 and TRBJ1-1, with D possibly TRBD1 on 5 matching bases. Trimming shortened V by 7 bases and J by 3 bases, and 21 bases separated the two germline ends. The CDR3 totals 16 residues. CDR1 is LNHDA, CDR2 SQIVND, per germline (reference sequence). The CDR3 bases are TGTGCCAGTACCCCTCCAGCCGAGGGGAGGCACACTGAAGCTTTCTTT. It encodes CASTPPAEGRHTEAFF.

V and J are TRBV27 and TRBJ1-6; 10 bases line up with TRBD1. This CDR3 is built from 15 residues. CDR1 is MNHEY, CDR2 SMNVEV, per germline (reference sequence). V shed 4 bases, J shed 4 bases, and the junction held 1 base outside the gene matches. In nucleotides, the CDR3 is TGTGCCAGCAGTTGGGGACAGGGGTATAATTCACCCCTCCACTTT. Protein sequence: CASSWGQGYNSPLHF.

The chain is built from TRBV7-3 and TRBJ1-2, with D hard to call. Germline V gene sequence: CDR1 SGHTA, CDR2 FQGTGA. V shed 2 bases and J shed 5 bases, with 9 bases lying between them. The CDR3 is 13 amino acids. The CDR3 sequence is CASSLEAGYGYTF. The CDR3 coding sequence is TGTGCCAGCAGCTTAGAGGCTGGTTATGGCTACACCTTC.

CDR3 DNA sequence: TGTGCCAGCAGCGCCTATTACGAGCAGTACTTC. This translates into CASSAYYEQYF. This chain links TRBV6-5 with TRBJ2-7; no definite D call. The V gene lost 6 bases and the J gene lost 4 bases, with 7 bases spanning the gap. The CDR3 spans 11 residues. Germline CDR1 reads MNHEY; CDR2 reads SVGAGI.

The genes are TRBV9 and TRBJ2-5; TRBD1 might be the D (6 bases). CDR1 and CDR2 from the germline V gene are SGDLS and YYNGEE. V lost 2 bases and J 8 bases, leaving 13 bases between the germline ends. The length of the CDR3 is 13 residues. The CDR3 bases are TGTGCCAGCAGCGTTTTCGTGGGGGCAACCCAGTACTTC. Protein product: CASSVFVGATQYF.

This chain connects TRBV18 to TRBJ2-1, with 13 bases fitting TRBD2. Per the germline V gene, CDR1 is KGHSH and CDR2 is LQKENI. Unmatched junction bases numbered 6, after V lost 3 bases and J lost 7 bases. The CDR3 length is 16 residues. CDR3 residues: CASSPTLAGGRNEQFF. The CDR3 DNA sequence: TGTGCCAGCTCACCTACACTAGCGGGGGGGAGGAATGAGCAGTTCTTC.

The CDR3 DNA reads TGCGCCAGCAGCTTGGAACAGGGCAGGGATTCACCCCTCCACTTT. Translating gives CASSLEQGRDSPLHF. V and J are TRBV5-1 and TRBJ1-6; possible D gene TRBD1, 6 bases. Germline assignment: CDR1 SGHRS and CDR2 YFSETQ. The CDR3 spans 15 residues. V was shortened by 0 bases and J by 8 bases, with 12 bases between the two germline ends. The full variable domain, completed using reference TRBV5-1 and TRBJ1-6, is KAGVTQTPRYLIKTRGQQVTLSCSPISGHRSVSWYQQTPGQGLQFLFEYFSETQRNKGNFPGRFSGRQFSNSRSEMNVSTLELGDSALYLCASSLEQGRDSPLHFGNGTRLTVT.

The chain couples TRBV5-4 to TRBJ2-1, with TRBD1 matching 7 bases. CDR3 length: 16 residues. V shed 3 bases, J shed 0 bases, and the junction held 6 bases outside the gene matches. CDR1 is SGHNT and CDR2 is YYREEE in the germline V gene (reference sequence). The CDR3, as DNA: TGTGCCAGCAGCTCAATCGACAGGGCCTCCTACAATGAGCAGTTCTTC. This encodes CASSSIDRASYNEQFF.

The sample holds a few counts of this clone. The chain recombines TRBV19 with TRBJ1-2; 9 bases fit TRBD1. Losses at the gene ends were 6 bases for V and 7 bases for J; bases not matched to a gene: 9. The CDR3 is 14 amino acids. The germline CDR1 and CDR2 sequences are LNHDA and SQIVND (reference sequence). The CDR3 region has the DNA TGTGCCAGTAGAGGTCCGGGACAGGGAGGTGGCTACACCTTC. It codes for CASRGPGQGGGYTF.

V and J are TRBV4-1 and TRBJ2-3; no reliable D call. Between the trimmed V and J ends, which lost 0 bases and 1 base, there was a span of 14 bases. This CDR3 is 17 amino acids long. Per the germline V gene, CDR1 is MGHRA and CDR2 is YSYEKL. The CDR3 DNA follows: TGCGCCAGCAGCCAAGATTCGCTGAGTTACGGCACAGATACGCAGTATTTT. This gives the protein CASSQDSLSYGTDTQYF.

J is TRBJ2-4 and V is TRBV6-5, with a tentative D call TRBD1 (7 bases). This CDR3 contains 15 residues. Trimming removed 2 bases from V and 7 bases from J, with 15 bases in between. CDR1 is MNHEY and CDR2 is SVGAGI in the germline V gene. CDR3 in DNA: TGTGCCAGCAGTTACGGGCCAGGGGGGACGAACATTCAGTACTTC. This encodes CASSYGPGGTNIQYF.

This chain links TRBV2 with TRBJ1-5; D perhaps matches TRBD1 (6 bases). Trimming removed 4 bases at V and 3 bases at J, with 10 bases between. Germline CDR1 and CDR2: SNHLY and FYNNEI. The CDR3 totals 14 residues. CDR3 amino acids: CASSGTANNQPQHF. For the CDR3, the DNA is TGTGCCAGCAGTGGGACAGCTAACAATCAGCCCCAGCATTTT.

In DNA form, the CDR3 reads TGTGCCAGCAGTTTGGGACAGGGGATGAGCAATCAGCCCCAGCATTTT. It encodes CASSLGQGMSNQPQHF. This chain uses TRBV28 with TRBJ1-5, with 10 positions matching TRBD1. With V trimmed by 3 bases and J by 1 base, 3 bases remained unmatched. This CDR3 is 16 amino acids long. Germline V gives CDR1 MDHEN, CDR2 SYDVKM.

V and J are TRBV28 and TRBJ2-5; 7 nucleotides match TRBD1. Germline V gene data show CDR1 as MDHEN and CDR2 as SYDVKM. There are 14 residues in the CDR3. Losses at the gene ends were 3 bases for V and 5 bases for J; bases not matched to a gene: 6. The CDR3: CASSFRGGKETQYF. In DNA form, the CDR3 reads TGTGCCAGCAGTTTTAGAGGGGGCAAGGAGACCCAGTACTTC.